A single sample is the source of the 6 T cell receptor beta chains below, sequenced in a study of cytomegalovirus exposure and HLA in healthy donors. With 60 Vbeta and 13 Jbeta primers, the PCR was carried out. The table came from immunoSEQ multiplex PCR; TCRdb's copy has only in-frame clones and leaves some out. The sample includes roughly 160,000 clones, around four fifths of them seen just once. The sequenced sample was PBMCs. All receptors come from a young man in good health and CMV-seronegative.

V is TRBV27 and J is TRBJ1-6; 8 bases map to TRBD1. The CDR3 loop spans 16 amino acids. Germline CDR1 MNHEY, CDR2 SMNVEV (reference sequence). V shed 3 bases and J 5 bases; nucleotides not matched to a gene: 6. Here the CDR3 DNA reads TGTGCCAGCAGTTTTTCCGACAGGGGCAATAATTCACCCCTCCACTTT. Translating it yields CASSFSDRGNNSPLHF.

The CDR3 DNA sequence: TGTGCCAGTAGCCGGACAGGGGCTTCAGGAGAGACCCAGTACTTC. Translating gives CASSRTGASGETQYF. The chain uses TRBV19 and TRBJ2-5; 9 bases match TRBD1. CDR3 length: 15 amino acids. V trimming: 6 bases; J trimming: 4 bases; junction bases outside the gene matches: 9. Germline V gene sequence: CDR1 LNHDA, CDR2 SQIVND (reference sequence). The variable domain in full, with the rest retrieved from reference TRBV19 and TRBJ2-5, is DGGITQSPKYLFRKEGQNVTLSCEQNLNHDAMYWYRQDPGQGLRLIYYSQIVNDFQKGDIAEGYSVSREKKESFPLTVTSAQKNPTAFYLCASSRTGASGETQYFGPGTRLLVL.

J is TRBJ2-3 and V is TRBV19; TRBD2 aligns across 7 bases. Germline V CDR1 and CDR2: LNHDA, SQIVND (reference sequence). The CDR3 is 16 amino acids. V shed 2 bases and J 5 bases; nucleotides not matched to a gene: 10. CDR3 sequence reads: CASSIHPSGRLDTQYF. CDR3 DNA: TGTGCCAGTAGTATACATCCTAGCGGAAGATTAGATACGCAGTATTTT.

The chain is built from TRBV19 and TRBJ2-5; 7 bases map to TRBD1. After removal of 4 bases from V and 1 base from J, the junction contained 3 bases not matched to a gene. The CDR3 contains 14 residues. CDR1 is LNHDA and CDR2 is SQIVND in the germline V gene (reference sequence). The CDR3 DNA is TGTGCCAGTAGTAGACCAGGGGGCCAAGAGACCCAGTACTTC. This sequence encodes CASSRPGGQETQYF.

The rearrangement uses TRBV5-4 and TRBJ2-7, with 10 bases identical to TRBD2. Germline loops: CDR1 SGHNT, CDR2 YYREEE (reference sequence). The V and J ends lost 4 bases and 7 bases, in that order; junction bases with no gene match: 11. This CDR3 region has 15 residues. CDR3 DNA sequence: TGTGCCAGCAGCCCCGGGACTAGCGTCCTCCTGGAGCAGTACTTC. Protein product: CASSPGTSVLLEQYF.

This clone was detected once. V usage is TRBV9 and J usage is TRBJ2-3, with D possibly being TRBD1 (5 bases). Trimming removed 4 bases at V and 0 bases at J, with 9 bases between. CDR3 size: 14 residues. Per the germline V gene, CDR1 is SGDLS and CDR2 is YYNGEE. The CDR3 DNA reads TGTGCCAGCAGCATCCGACAGAGCACAGATACGCAGTATTTT. Translating it yields CASSIRQSTDTQYF.